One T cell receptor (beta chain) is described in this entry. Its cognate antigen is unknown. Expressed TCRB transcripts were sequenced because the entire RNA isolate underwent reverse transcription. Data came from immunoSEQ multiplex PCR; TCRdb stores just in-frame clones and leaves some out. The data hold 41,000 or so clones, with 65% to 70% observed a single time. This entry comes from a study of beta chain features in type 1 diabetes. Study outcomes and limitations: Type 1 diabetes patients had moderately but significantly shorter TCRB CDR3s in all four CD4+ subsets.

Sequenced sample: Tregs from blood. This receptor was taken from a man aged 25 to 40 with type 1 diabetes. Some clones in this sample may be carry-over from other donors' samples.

The CDR3 loop reads CASSFLWGGTYEQYF. The CDR3 DNA is TGTGCCAGCAGCTTCCTATGGGGGGGGACCTACGAGCAGTACTTC. This sequence joins TRBV2 and TRBJ2-7; the match to TRBD2 covers 7 bases. The germline CDR1 and CDR2 sequences are SNHLY and FYNNEI. V was clipped by 6 bases and J by 2 bases; unmatched bases: 10. This CDR3 is built from 15 residues.